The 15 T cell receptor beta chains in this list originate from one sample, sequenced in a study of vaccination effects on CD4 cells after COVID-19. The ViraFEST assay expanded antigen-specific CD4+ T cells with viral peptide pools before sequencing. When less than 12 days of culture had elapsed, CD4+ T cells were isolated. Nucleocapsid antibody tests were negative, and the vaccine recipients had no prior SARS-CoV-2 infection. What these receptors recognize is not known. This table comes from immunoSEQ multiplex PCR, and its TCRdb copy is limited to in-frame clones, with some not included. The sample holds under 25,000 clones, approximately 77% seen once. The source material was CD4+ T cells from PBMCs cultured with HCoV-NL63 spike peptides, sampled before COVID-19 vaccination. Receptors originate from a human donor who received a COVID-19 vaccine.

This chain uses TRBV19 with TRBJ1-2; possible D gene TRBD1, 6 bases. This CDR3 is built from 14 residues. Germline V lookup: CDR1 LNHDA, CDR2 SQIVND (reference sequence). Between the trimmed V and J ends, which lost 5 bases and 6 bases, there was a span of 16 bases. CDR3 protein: CASSSPPNRDGYTF. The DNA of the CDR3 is TGTGCCAGTAGTTCCCCACCAAACAGGGATGGCTACACCTTC.

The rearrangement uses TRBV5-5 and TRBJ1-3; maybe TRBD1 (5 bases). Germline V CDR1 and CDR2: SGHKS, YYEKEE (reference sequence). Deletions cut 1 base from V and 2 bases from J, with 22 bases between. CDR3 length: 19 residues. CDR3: CASSLIGGDRQGPGNTIYF. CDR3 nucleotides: TGTGCCAGCAGCTTGATTGGTGGGGACCGACAAGGACCTGGAAACACCATATATTTT. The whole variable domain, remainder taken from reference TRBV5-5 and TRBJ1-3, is DAGVTQSPTHLIKTRGQQVTLRCSPISGHKSVSWYQQVLGQGPQFIFQYYEKEERGRGNFPDRFSARQFPNYSSELNVNALLLGDSALYLCASSLIGGDRQGPGNTIYFGEGSWLTVV.

The CDR3 spells CAWSPSVNEQFF. CDR3 sequence (DNA): TGTGCCTGGAGTCCTTCTGTCAATGAGCAGTTCTTC. The chain is built from TRBV30 and TRBJ2-1; D remains unclear. V lost 2 bases and J 6 bases, leaving 8 bases between the germline ends. CDR3 length: 12 residues. CDR1 and CDR2 (germline): GTSNPN, SVGIG (reference sequence).

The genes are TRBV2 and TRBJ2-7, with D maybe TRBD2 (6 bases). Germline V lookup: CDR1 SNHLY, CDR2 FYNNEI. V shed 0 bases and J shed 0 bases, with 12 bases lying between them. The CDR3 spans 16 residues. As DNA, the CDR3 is TGTGCCAGCAGTGAAGCTGGGATAGCGGTCTCCTACGAGCAGTACTTC. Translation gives CASSEAGIAVSYEQYF.

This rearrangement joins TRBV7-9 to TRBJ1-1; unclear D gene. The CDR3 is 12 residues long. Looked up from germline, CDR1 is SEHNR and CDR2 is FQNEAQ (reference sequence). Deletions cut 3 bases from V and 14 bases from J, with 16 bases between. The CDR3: CASSLHNLYGFF. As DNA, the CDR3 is TGTGCCAGCAGCTTGCACAACCTATATGGGTTCTTT.

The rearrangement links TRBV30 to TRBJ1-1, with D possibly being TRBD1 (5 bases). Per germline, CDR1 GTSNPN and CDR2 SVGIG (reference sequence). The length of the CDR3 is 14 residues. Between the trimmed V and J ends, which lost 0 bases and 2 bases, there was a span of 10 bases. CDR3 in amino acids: CAWSVGGANTEAFF. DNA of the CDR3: TGTGCCTGGAGTGTAGGTGGGGCCAACACTGAAGCTTTCTTT.

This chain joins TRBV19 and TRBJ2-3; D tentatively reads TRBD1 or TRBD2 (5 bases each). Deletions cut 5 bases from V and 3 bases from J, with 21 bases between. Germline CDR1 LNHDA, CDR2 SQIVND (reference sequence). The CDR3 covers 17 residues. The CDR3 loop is CASSSPPGRQTTDTQYF. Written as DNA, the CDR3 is TGTGCCAGTAGTTCTCCACCGGGACGCCAGACGACAGATACGCAGTATTTT.

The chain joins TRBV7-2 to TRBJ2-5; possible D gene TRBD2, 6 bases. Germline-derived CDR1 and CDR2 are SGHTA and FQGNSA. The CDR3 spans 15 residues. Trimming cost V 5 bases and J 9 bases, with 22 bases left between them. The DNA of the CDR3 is TGTGCCAGCAGCCCCCTACTGGGGAAGGCGGGGTCCCAGTACTTC. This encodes CASSPLLGKAGSQYF.

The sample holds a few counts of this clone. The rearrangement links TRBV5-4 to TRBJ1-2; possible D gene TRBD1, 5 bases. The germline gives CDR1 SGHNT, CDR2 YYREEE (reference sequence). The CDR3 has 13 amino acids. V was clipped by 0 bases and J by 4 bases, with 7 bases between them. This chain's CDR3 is CASSLEGPYGYTF. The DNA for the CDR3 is TGTGCCAGCAGCTTGGAGGGGCCCTATGGCTACACCTTC.

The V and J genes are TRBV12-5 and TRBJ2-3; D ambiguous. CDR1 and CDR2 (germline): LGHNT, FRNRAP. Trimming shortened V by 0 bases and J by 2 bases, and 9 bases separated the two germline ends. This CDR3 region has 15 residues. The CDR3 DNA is TGTGCTAGTGGTTTGGTACGGAGTACCACAGATACGCAGTATTTT. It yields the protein CASGLVRSTTDTQYF.

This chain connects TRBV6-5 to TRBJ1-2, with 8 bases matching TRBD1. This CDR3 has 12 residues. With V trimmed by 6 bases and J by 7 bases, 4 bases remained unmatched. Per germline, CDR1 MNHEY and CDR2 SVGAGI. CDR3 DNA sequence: TGTGCCAGCAGGGACAGGGTCCCTGGCTACACCTTC. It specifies CASRDRVPGYTF.

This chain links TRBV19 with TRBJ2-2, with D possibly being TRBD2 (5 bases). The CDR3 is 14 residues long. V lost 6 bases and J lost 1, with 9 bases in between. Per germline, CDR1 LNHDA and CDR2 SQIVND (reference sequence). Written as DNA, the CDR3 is TGTGCCAGTAGGGTCCGGGGGAACACCGGGGAGCTGTTTTTT. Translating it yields CASRVRGNTGELFF. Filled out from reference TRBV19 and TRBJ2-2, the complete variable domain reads DGGITQSPKYLFRKEGQNVTLSCEQNLNHDAMYWYRQDPGQGLRLIYYSQIVNDFQKGDIAEGYSVSREKKESFPLTVTSAQKNPTAFYLCASRVRGNTGELFFGEGSRLTVL.

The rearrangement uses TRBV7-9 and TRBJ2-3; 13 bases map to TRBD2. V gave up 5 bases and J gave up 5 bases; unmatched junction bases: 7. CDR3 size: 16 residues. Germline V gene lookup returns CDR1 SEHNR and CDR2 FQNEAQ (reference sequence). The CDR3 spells CASSTRTSGSIDTQYF. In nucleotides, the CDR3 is TGTGCCAGCAGCACTCGGACTAGCGGGAGTATAGATACGCAGTATTTT.

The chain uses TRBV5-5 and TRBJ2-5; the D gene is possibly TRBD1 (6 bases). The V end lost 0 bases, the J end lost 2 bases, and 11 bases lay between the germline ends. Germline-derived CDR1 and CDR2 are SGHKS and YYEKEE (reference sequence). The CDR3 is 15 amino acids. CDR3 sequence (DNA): TGTGCCAGCAGCTTGGCCCCCGGACAGCAAGAGACCCAGTACTTC. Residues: CASSLAPGQQETQYF.

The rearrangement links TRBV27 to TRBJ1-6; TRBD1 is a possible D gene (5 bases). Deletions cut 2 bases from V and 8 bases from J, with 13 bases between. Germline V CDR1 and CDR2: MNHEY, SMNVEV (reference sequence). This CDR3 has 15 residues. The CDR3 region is CASSLLRGGYSPLHF. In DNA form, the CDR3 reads TGTGCCAGCAGTTTACTTCGGGGGGGGTATTCACCCCTCCACTTT.